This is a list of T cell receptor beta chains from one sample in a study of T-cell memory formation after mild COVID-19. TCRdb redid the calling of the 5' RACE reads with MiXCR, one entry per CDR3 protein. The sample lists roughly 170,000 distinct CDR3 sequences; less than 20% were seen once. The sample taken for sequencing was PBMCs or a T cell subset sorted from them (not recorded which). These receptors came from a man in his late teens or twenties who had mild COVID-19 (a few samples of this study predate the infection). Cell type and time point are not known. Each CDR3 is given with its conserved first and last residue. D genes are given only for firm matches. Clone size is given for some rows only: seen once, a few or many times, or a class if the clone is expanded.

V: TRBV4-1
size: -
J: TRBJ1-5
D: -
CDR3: CASSQRGGLGNQPQHF
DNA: TGCGCCAGCAGCCAACGGGGCGGGTTAGGCAATCAGCCCCAGCATTTT

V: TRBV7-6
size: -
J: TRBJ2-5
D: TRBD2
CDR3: CASSFSGGPSRAETQYF
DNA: TGTGCCAGCAGCTTTAGCGGGGGGCCCAGTCGGGCAGAGACCCAGTACTTC

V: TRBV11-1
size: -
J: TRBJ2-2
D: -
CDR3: CASSLDRALTGELFF
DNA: TGTGCCAGCAGCTTAGACAGGGCATTGACCGGGGAGCTGTTTTTT

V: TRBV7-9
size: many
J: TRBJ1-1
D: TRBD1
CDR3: CASRAGGTEAFF
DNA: TGTGCCAGCAGGGCAGGGGGCACTGAAGCTTTCTTT

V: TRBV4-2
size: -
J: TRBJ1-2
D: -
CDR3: CASSQEAALYGYTF
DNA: TGTGCCAGCAGCCAAGAGGCGGCCCTGTATGGCTACACCTTC

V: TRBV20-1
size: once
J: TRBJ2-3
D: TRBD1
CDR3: CSASTGTGGTDTQYF
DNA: TGCAGTGCTAGTACCGGGACAGGGGGAACAGATACGCAGTATTTT

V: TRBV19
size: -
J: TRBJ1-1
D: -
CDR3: CASSIGQEETEAFF
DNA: TGTGCCAGTAGTATAGGACAGGAGGAAACTGAAGCTTTCTTT

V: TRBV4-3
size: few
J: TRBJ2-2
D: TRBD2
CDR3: CASSQDHGTSGTTGELFF
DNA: TGCGCCAGCAGCCAAGACCACGGGACTAGCGGGACTACCGGGGAGCTGTTTTTT

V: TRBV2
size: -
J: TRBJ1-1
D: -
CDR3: CASSEALGRYTEAFF
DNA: TGTGCCAGCAGTGAAGCACTCGGCAGATACACTGAAGCTTTCTTT

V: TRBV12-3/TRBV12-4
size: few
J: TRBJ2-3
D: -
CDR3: CASSLTGAGTDTQYF
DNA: TGTGCCAGCAGTTTGACGGGGGCTGGGACAGATACGCAGTATTTT

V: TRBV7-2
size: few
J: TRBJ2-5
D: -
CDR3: CASSANFAGTQETQYF
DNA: TGTGCCAGCAGCGCGAACTTTGCGGGAACCCAAGAGACCCAGTACTTC

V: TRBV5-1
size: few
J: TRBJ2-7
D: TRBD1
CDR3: CASSVLDRDRAHEQYF
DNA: TGCGCCAGCAGCGTACTGGACCGGGACAGGGCCCACGAGCAGTACTTC

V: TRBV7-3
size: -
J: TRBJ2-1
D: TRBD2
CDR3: CASSPGLAHNEQFF
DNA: TGTGCCAGCAGCCCGGGACTAGCTCACAATGAGCAGTTCTTC

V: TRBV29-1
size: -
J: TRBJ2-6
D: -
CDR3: CSVEVGSGANVLTF
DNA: TGCAGCGTTGAAGTGGGTTCTGGGGCCAACGTCCTGACTTTC

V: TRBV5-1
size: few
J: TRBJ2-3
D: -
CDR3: CASSLDHADTQYF
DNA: TGCGCCAGCAGCTTGGATCATGCAGATACGCAGTATTTT

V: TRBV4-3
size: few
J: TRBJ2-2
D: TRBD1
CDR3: CASSDRGRSGELFF
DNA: TGCGCCAGCAGCGACAGGGGGCGAAGCGGGGAGCTGTTTTTT

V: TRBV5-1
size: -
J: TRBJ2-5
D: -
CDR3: CASSPVGYQETQYF
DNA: TGCGCCAGCAGCCCCGTGGGGTACCAAGAGACCCAGTACTTC

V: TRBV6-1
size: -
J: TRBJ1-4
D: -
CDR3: CASSGRWMGEKLFF
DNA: TGTGCCAGCAGTGGACGGTGGATGGGTGAAAAACTGTTTTTT

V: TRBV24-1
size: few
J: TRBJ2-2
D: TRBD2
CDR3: CATRLSGGDTGELFF
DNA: TGTGCCACCAGATTAAGCGGGGGGGACACCGGGGAGCTGTTTTTT

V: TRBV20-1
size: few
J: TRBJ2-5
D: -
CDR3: CSAPVGETQYF
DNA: TGCAGTGCGCCCGTGGGGGAGACCCAGTACTTC

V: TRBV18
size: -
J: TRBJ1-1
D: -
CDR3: CASSPSGGGDTEAFF
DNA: TGTGCCAGCTCACCGTCAGGTGGGGGAGACACTGAAGCTTTCTTT

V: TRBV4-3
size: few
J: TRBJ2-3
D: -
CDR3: CASSLGGAASTDTQYF
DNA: TGCGCCAGCAGCCTGGGGGGGGCCGCTAGCACAGATACGCAGTATTTT

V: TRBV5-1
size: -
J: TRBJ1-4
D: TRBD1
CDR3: CASSFQGAREKLFF
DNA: TGCGCCAGCAGCTTCCAGGGGGCTCGCGAAAAACTGTTTTTT

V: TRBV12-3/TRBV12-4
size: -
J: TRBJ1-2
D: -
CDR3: CASSANDYGYTF
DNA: TGTGCCAGCAGTGCAAATGACTATGGCTACACCTTC

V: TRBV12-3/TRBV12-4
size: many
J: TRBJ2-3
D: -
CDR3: CASRLGGAAPARADTQYF
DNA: TGTGCCAGCAGACTAGGCGGGGCTGCACCCGCCCGGGCAGATACGCAGTATTTT

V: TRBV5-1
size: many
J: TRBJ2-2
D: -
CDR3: CASSLEGVPNTGELFF
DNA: TGCGCCAGCAGCTTGGAGGGGGTACCGAACACCGGGGAGCTGTTTTTT

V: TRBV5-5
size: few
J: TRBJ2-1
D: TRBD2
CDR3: CASSLTSGVAEQFF
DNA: TGTGCCAGCAGCTTGACTAGCGGGGTAGCTGAGCAGTTCTTC

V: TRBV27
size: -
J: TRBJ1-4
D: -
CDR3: CASRTATGGKLFF
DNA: TGTGCCAGCAGAACGGCGACAGGAGGAAAACTGTTTTTT

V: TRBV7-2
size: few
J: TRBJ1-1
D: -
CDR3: CATTLGRRTEAFF
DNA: TGTGCCACTACGTTGGGGCGTCGTACTGAAGCTTTCTTT

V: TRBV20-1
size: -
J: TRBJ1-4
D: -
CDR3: CSAANGNEKLFF
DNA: TGCAGTGCCGCGAACGGGAATGAAAAACTGTTTTTT

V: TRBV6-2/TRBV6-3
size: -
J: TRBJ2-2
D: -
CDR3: CASRRGGDTGELFF
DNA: TGTGCCAGCAGGCGAGGGGGGGACACCGGGGAGCTGTTTTTT

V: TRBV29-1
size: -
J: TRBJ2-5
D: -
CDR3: CSVFGGGETQYF
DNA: TGCAGCGTTTTCGGGGGTGGAGAGACCCAGTACTTC

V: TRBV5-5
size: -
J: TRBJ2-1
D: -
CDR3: CASSPVPGPYNEQFF
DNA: TGTGCCAGCAGCCCAGTGCCAGGCCCCTACAATGAGCAGTTCTTC

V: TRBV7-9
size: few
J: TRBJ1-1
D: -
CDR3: CASSLGGALSITEAFF
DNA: TGTGCCAGCAGCTTAGGCGGGGCTTTATCTATCACTGAAGCTTTCTTT

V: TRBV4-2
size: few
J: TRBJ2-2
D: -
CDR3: CASSQDQETGELFF
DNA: TGTGCCAGCAGCCAAGATCAAGAAACCGGGGAGCTGTTTTTT

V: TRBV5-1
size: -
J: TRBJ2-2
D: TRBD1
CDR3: CASSLRTGSDTGELFF
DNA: TGCGCCAGCAGCCTACGGACAGGGTCGGACACCGGGGAGCTGTTTTTT

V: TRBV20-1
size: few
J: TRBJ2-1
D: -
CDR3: CSARSPGLYNEQFF
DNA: TGCAGTGCAAGATCTCCGGGACTTTACAATGAGCAGTTCTTC

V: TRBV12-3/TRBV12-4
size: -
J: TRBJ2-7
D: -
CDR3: CASSIQTGSYEQYF
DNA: TGTGCCAGCAGCATTCAAACAGGGAGTTACGAGCAGTACTTC

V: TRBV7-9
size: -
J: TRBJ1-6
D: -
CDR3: CASSPLVDNSPLHF
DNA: TGTGCCAGCAGCCCGTTGGTGGATAATTCACCCCTCCACTTT

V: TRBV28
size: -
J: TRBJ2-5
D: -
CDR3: CASRLSAGETQYF
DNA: TGTGCCAGCAGACTCTCGGCGGGGGAGACCCAGTACTTC

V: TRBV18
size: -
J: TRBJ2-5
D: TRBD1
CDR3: CASSPRQGNEETQYF
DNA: TGTGCCAGCTCACCCAGACAGGGGAATGAAGAGACCCAGTACTTC

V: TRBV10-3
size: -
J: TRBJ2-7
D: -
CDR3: CATSQTNYEQYF
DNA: TGTGCCACCAGCCAGACAAACTACGAGCAGTACTTC

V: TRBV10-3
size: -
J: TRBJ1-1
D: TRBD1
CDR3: CAIRVTGATEAFF
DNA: TGTGCCATCAGGGTGACAGGGGCGACTGAAGCTTTCTTT

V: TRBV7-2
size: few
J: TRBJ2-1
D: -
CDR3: CASSLGIGGGRHNEQFF
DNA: TGTGCCAGCAGCCTAGGGATTGGGGGGGGCCGGCACAATGAGCAGTTCTTC

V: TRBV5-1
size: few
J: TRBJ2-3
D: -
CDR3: CASSLSRLVTDTQYF
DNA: TGCGCCAGCAGCCTTTCTAGACTAGTGACAGATACGCAGTATTTT